Below are 32 T cell receptor beta chains sequenced from a single sample in a study of T-cell reconstitution after alpha-beta-depleted transplantation in children. Unique molecular identifiers were built into the TCRbeta library. TCRdb processed the PCR reads anew with MiXCR; each CDR3 protein has one entry. The sample carries about 200,000 distinct CDR3 sequences, approximately 7% recorded once. The sequencing used PBMCs, collected before TCRalphabeta/CD19-depleted stem cell transplant. These receptors were taken from a boy between 2 and 10 years old with acute lymphoblastic leukemia, due to receive a stem cell transplant.

This clonotype was detected many times. This sequence joins TRBV29-1 and TRBJ1-1; tentatively, D is TRBD1 (5 bases). Germline V CDR1 and CDR2: SQVTM, ANQGSEA. Trimming left V 7 bases short and J 11 bases short, with 14 bases between. CDR3 length: 10 amino acids. The CDR3: CSAMGGEAFF. The CDR3 DNA reads as TGCAGCGCCATGGGAGGGGAGGCTTTCTTT.

This clonotype showed up many times. The chain couples TRBV29-1 to TRBJ2-1, with D tentatively TRBD2 (6 bases). The CDR3 has 15 residues. V was pared by 3 bases and J by 0 bases, with 12 bases between. Germline V gives CDR1 SQVTM, CDR2 ANQGSEA. The CDR3 nucleotides are TGCAGCGTTGAGAGGGGACTTAGCTCCTACAATGAGCAGTTCTTC. Translating it yields CSVERGLSSYNEQFF.

V and J are TRBV12-3 or TRBV12-4 and TRBJ1-3; TRBD1 matches at 8 bases. CDR3 length equals 13 residues. Trimming cost V 7 bases and J 7 bases; bases outside gene matches: 6. The chain's CDR3 is CASNIQGGNTIYF. Written as DNA, the CDR3 is TGTGCCAGCAATATACAGGGGGGGAACACCATATATTTT.

This sequence joins TRBV5-5 and TRBJ2-3; D uncertain. Trimming left V 4 bases short and J 0 bases short, with 15 bases between. Germline V CDR1 and CDR2: SGHKS, YYEKEE (reference sequence). The CDR3 loop spans 16 amino acids. Written as DNA, the CDR3 is TGTGCCAGCAGCCCTCCGGTACTACCGAGCACAGATACGCAGTATTTT. It translates to CASSPPVLPSTDTQYF.

This chain joins TRBV25-1 and TRBJ1-5; D is undetermined. The CDR3 has 16 amino acids. Germline CDR1 is MGHDK and CDR2 is SYGVNS. V was pared by 3 bases and J by 0 bases, with 12 bases between. The CDR3 loop reads CASSDGVSVSNQPQHF. The CDR3 coding sequence is TGTGCCAGCAGTGATGGAGTGTCAGTTAGCAATCAGCCCCAGCATTTT.

This clonotype has only a few counts. The genes are TRBV7-6 and TRBJ2-7; 8 bases fit TRBD1. Losses at the gene ends were 6 bases for V and 5 bases for J; bases not matched to a gene: 15. CDR1 SGHVS and CDR2 FNYEAQ come from the germline V gene. This CDR3 comprises 16 residues. CDR3 loop: CASSSERATGDHEQYF. The CDR3 DNA reads as TGTGCCAGCAGTTCCGAAAGGGCGACAGGGGACCACGAGCAGTACTTC.

A note on this clonotype: At one boundary the junction diverges from the germline segment, which might be a read error. The chain recombines TRBV29-1 with TRBJ2-1, with D possibly TRBD2 on 7 matching bases. Germline values: CDR1 SQVTM, CDR2 ANQGSEA. This CDR3 comprises 17 residues. The CDR3 DNA sequence: TGCAGCGTTGAGAGTGGGGGGGCAGCACTCGCAGCGGAGCCGACTTCCTTC. This codes for CSVESGGAALAAEPTSF.

The CDR3 DNA reads TGTGCCAGCAGTATCAGGGGGCGCAGCTATGGCTACACCTTC. This sequence encodes CASSIRGRSYGYTF. This chain joins TRBV27 and TRBJ1-2, with TRBD1 identical over 8 bases. V dropped 5 bases and J dropped 4; count of bases not matched to a gene: 6. The CDR3 length is 14 residues. Germline V lookup: CDR1 MNHEY, CDR2 SMNVEV (reference sequence).

This clonotype was counted ten times or more. V gene TRBV7-2 combines with J gene TRBJ2-3; 7 bases are a match to TRBD2. V shed 7 bases and J 8 bases; nucleotides not matched to a gene: 21. The germline V gene has CDR1 SGHTA and CDR2 FQGNSA. This CDR3 spans 17 amino acids. CDR3 sequence reads: CASTPLGSGSISGTQYF. The CDR3 nucleotides are TGTGCCAGCACGCCTCTGGGTAGCGGGTCGATATCGGGTACGCAGTATTTT. Combining the CDR3 with reference TRBV7-2 and TRBJ2-3 gives the whole variable domain GAGVSQSPSNKVTEKGKDVELRCDPISGHTALYWYRQSLGQGLEFLIYFQGNSAPDKSGLPSDRFSAERTGGSVSTLTIQRTQQEDSAVYLCASTPLGSGSISGTQYFGPGTRLTVL.

There are many counts of this clonotype. V is TRBV7-9 and J is TRBJ1-1, with D uncertain. V was pared by 4 bases and J by 1 base, with 7 bases between. The CDR3 has 13 residues. Per the germline V gene, CDR1 is SEHNR and CDR2 is FQNEAQ (reference sequence). For the CDR3, the DNA is TGTGCCAGCAGCTCAATCGAGAACACTGAAGCTTTCTTT. The encoded protein is CASSSIENTEAFF.

In its sample, this clonotype was seen many times. The chain links TRBV28 to TRBJ2-3, with 8 bases identical to TRBD1. The CDR3 loop spans 14 amino acids. J gave up 1 base and V 3 bases, and 0 bases lay outside the gene matches. Germline CDR1 and CDR2: MDHEN and SYDVKM. The CDR3 protein is CASSLGQGTDTQYF. The CDR3, as DNA: TGTGCCAGCAGTTTGGGACAGGGCACAGATACGCAGTATTTT.

In this sample, this clonotype turned up many times. This sequence joins TRBV29-1 and TRBJ2-1; TRBD2 is a possible D gene (5 bases). CDR1 and CDR2 (germline): SQVTM, ANQGSEA. Trimming took off 3 bases at V and 5 bases at J, with 8 bases between the two ends. This CDR3 spans 12 amino acids. Here the CDR3 reads CSVESGNNEQFF. DNA of the CDR3: TGCAGCGTTGAGAGCGGCAACAATGAGCAGTTCTTC.

This clonotype occurred many times. The CDR3 loop reads CASYGGPYGYTF. CDR3 coding DNA: TGTGCCAGCTACGGAGGCCCTTATGGCTACACCTTC. The J gene is TRBJ1-2, the V gene TRBV2; unclear D gene. Trimming cost V 8 bases and J 5 bases, with 12 bases left between them. The CDR3 loop spans 12 amino acids. Germline CDR1 and CDR2: SNHLY and FYNNEI.

At least ten counts were recorded for this clonotype. This rearrangement joins TRBV7-3 to TRBJ1-2; 8 bases fit TRBD1. The V and J ends lost 5 bases and 4 bases, in that order; junction bases with no gene match: 9. Per germline, CDR1 SGHTA and CDR2 FQGTGA. There are 15 residues in the CDR3. The CDR3 bases are TGTGCCAGCAGCCCCCAGGCAGGGACAGGCTATGGCTACACCTTC. Protein sequence: CASSPQAGTGYGYTF.

This clonotype was counted at least ten times. The chain employs TRBV20-1 and TRBJ2-5; no clear D gene. With 0 bases removed from V and 6 bases from J, the gap between germline ends came to 14 bases. The CDR3 has 14 residues. CDR1 and CDR2 from the germline V gene are DFQATT and SNEGSKA (reference sequence). CDR3 DNA: TGCAGTGCTAGAGATATAAGAGACGGAAAGACCCAGTACTTC. It is translated as CSARDIRDGKTQYF.

This clonotype was counted many times. This chain joins TRBV29-1 and TRBJ2-1; 13 bases are a match to TRBD2. Germline lookup yields CDR1 SQVTM and CDR2 ANQGSEA. This CDR3 is 17 amino acids long. V lost 4 bases, J lost 3 bases, and 9 bases stayed unmatched. The CDR3 sequence is CSVVPRGLAGSYNEQFF. The CDR3 nucleotides read TGCAGCGTTGTCCCCAGGGGACTAGCGGGGAGCTACAATGAGCAGTTCTTC.

This clonotype was seen repeatedly, ten times or more. The rearrangement joins TRBV7-2 to TRBJ2-3; unclear D gene. CDR1 and CDR2 from the germline V gene are SGHTA and FQGNSA. CDR3 length equals 13 residues. V lost 1 base, J lost 0 bases, and 2 bases lay in between. The CDR3 spells CASSLGSTDTQYF. CDR3 DNA: TGTGCCAGCAGCTTAGGAAGCACAGATACGCAGTATTTT.

Of note for this clonotype: This may arise from a read error, as a much more abundant clone is one base away. This chain joins TRBV27 and TRBJ2-3; 8 nucleotides line up with TRBD1. The CDR3 spans 14 residues. CDR1 is MNHEY, CDR2 SMNVEV, per germline (reference sequence). J lost 5 bases, V lost 10 bases, and 11 bases had no gene match. CDR3 bases: TGTGCCATAAAAACGACAGGGGAGGTAGATACGCAGTATTTT. As protein: CAIKTTGEVDTQYF.

Many counts were recorded for this clonotype. The chain joins TRBV12-3 or TRBV12-4 to TRBJ2-2, with 9 nucleotides matching TRBD1. The CDR3 consists of 14 residues. V gave up 3 bases and J gave up 5 bases; unmatched junction bases: 1. The CDR3 DNA reads TGTGCCAGCAGTTTTGACAGGGGGACCGGGGAGCTGTTTTTT. As protein: CASSFDRGTGELFF.

This chain links TRBV4-2 with TRBJ1-1; 7 bases are a match to TRBD1. The trim removed 1 base at V and 6 bases at J, leaving 8 bases unmatched. Germline V gene lookup returns CDR1 LGHNA and CDR2 YNFKEQ. The CDR3 length is 15 residues. CDR3 protein: CASSQAPAGGSEAFF. The CDR3 nucleotides read TGTGCCAGCAGCCAAGCGCCCGCAGGGGGTTCTGAAGCTTTCTTT.

This clonotype was picked up a small number of times. The chain is built from TRBV6-5 and TRBJ1-2; 10 bases are shared with TRBD1. Germline values: CDR1 MNHEY, CDR2 SVGAGI. The CDR3 totals 16 residues. The V gene end was trimmed by 3 bases and the J gene end by 8 bases; junction bases not matched to a gene: 12. The CDR3 region is CASSYYTGTGVVGYTF. DNA for the CDR3: TGTGCCAGCAGTTATTACACCGGGACAGGGGTCGTGGGCTACACCTTC.

The chain links TRBV5-1 to TRBJ2-7; D may be TRBD1 (6 bases). Trimming pared 7 bases from V and 5 bases from J, leaving 10 bases between. CDR1 SGHRS and CDR2 YFSETQ come from the germline V gene. The CDR3 is 11 residues long. The DNA of the CDR3 is TGCGCCAGCGAAACAGGGAACGAGCAGTACTTC. Its protein product is CASETGNEQYF. The full variable domain, in which reference TRBV5-1 and TRBJ2-7 provide the parts outside the CDR3, is KAGVTQTPRYLIKTRGQQVTLSCSPISGHRSVSWYQQTPGQGLQFLFEYFSETQRNKGNFPGRFSGRQFSNSRSEMNVSTLELGDSALYLCASETGNEQYFGPGTRLTVT.

This clonotype was detected many times. CDR3 DNA: TGTGCCATCAGTGTAGACCTCTCCTGGTACACCTTC. The encoded protein is CAISVDLSWYTF. V is TRBV10-3 and J is TRBJ1-2; D is undetermined. The CDR3 has 12 residues. V was pared by 4 bases and J by 11 bases, with 14 bases between. Germline lookup yields CDR1 ENHRY and CDR2 SYGVKD.

This clonotype was picked up a small number of times. The chain employs TRBV11-2 and TRBJ1-1, with D possibly being TRBD1 (5 bases). The CDR3 runs to 17 residues. The V gene's germline CDR1 is SGHAT and CDR2 FQNNGV. V gave up 5 bases and J gave up 3 bases, with 22 bases separating them. CDR3 sequence reads: CASSPIKGVRGDTEAFF. CDR3 nucleotide sequence: TGTGCCAGCAGCCCAATTAAAGGGGTCCGCGGGGACACTGAAGCTTTCTTT.

This chain connects TRBV20-1 to TRBJ2-2; the D is unclear. Trimming left V 6 bases short and J 6 bases short, with 11 bases between. The CDR3 covers 12 residues. Per the germline V gene, CDR1 is DFQATT and CDR2 is SNEGSKA (reference sequence). The CDR3 DNA reads TGCAGTGCCATCTTAGGCGCCGGGGAGCTGTTTTTT. Its protein is CSAILGAGELFF.

This clonotype occurred a few times. The V and J genes are TRBV30 and TRBJ2-1; 13 bases are shared with TRBD2. Per the germline V gene, CDR1 is GTSNPN and CDR2 is SVGIG (reference sequence). Trimming removed 6 bases from V and 2 bases from J; junction bases left unmatched: 10. There are 17 residues in the CDR3. CDR3 DNA sequence: TGTGCCTGTACTACTGGACTAGCGGGAGATACCTACAATGAGCAGTTCTTC. Protein product: CACTTGLAGDTYNEQFF. The full variable domain, completed using reference TRBV30 and TRBJ2-1, is SQTIHQWPATLVQPVGSPLSLECTVEGTSNPNLYWYRQAAGRGLQLLFYSVGIGQISSEVPQNLSASRPQDRQFILSSKKLLLSDSGFYLCACTTGLAGDTYNEQFFGPGTRLTVL.

This clonotype has ten or more counts. The V gene is TRBV29-1, the J gene TRBJ1-2, with a weak D call TRBD1 (6 bases). V lost 4 bases to trimming and J lost 1 base, with 16 bases between them. CDR1 is SQVTM, CDR2 ANQGSEA, per germline. The CDR3 covers 15 residues. The CDR3, as DNA: TGCAGCGTTGGGGTCCCGGCAGGGGTTAACTATGGCTACACCTTC. It is translated as CSVGVPAGVNYGYTF.

This clonotype showed up many times. V usage is TRBV7-2 and J usage is TRBJ2-5; tentative D call: TRBD2 (6 bases). The V end was cut by 5 bases, the J end by 1 base, with 17 bases between. Per germline, CDR1 SGHTA and CDR2 FQGNSA. There are 16 residues in the CDR3. The CDR3 loop is CASSRGTGQPQETQYF. In nucleotides, the CDR3 is TGTGCCAGCAGCCGGGGGACGGGGCAACCCCAAGAGACCCAGTACTTC.

This clonotype was recorded many times. The J gene is TRBJ2-3, the V gene TRBV5-1; 8 bases map to TRBD1. J was trimmed by 0 bases and V by 0 bases; bases with no gene match: 6. The CDR3 covers 17 residues. Germline V lookup: CDR1 SGHRS, CDR2 YFSETQ. CDR3 in amino acids: CASSLGGTGTSTDTQYF. The CDR3, as DNA: TGCGCCAGCAGCTTGGGCGGGACAGGTACTAGCACAGATACGCAGTATTTT.

The table lists this clonotype with a few counts. The CDR3 DNA follows: TGTGCCAGCAGCTTAAATCCCCCCAGGGGACTAGCGGGAGTCGGGGAGACCCAGTACTTC. Protein sequence: CASSLNPPRGLAGVGETQYF. This chain uses TRBV11-2 with TRBJ2-5, with 14 bases matching TRBD2. The ends lost 2 bases at V and 5 bases at J; junction bases unmatched: 16. CDR3 length: 20 residues. Germline CDR1 and CDR2: SGHAT and FQNNGV.

This clonotype was seen a few times. V and J are TRBV12-3 or TRBV12-4 and TRBJ2-7; 8 nucleotides match TRBD1. The CDR3 covers 15 residues. Unmatched junction bases numbered 7, after V lost 6 bases and J lost 0 bases. DNA for the CDR3: TGTGCCAGCAGCCGACAGGGGTGGGACTCCTACGAGCAGTACTTC. It is translated as CASSRQGWDSYEQYF.

This clonotype was found many times. The chain links TRBV18 to TRBJ2-1, with D tentatively TRBD1 or TRBD2 (5 bases each). This CDR3 spans 14 amino acids. The V and J ends lost 6 bases and 4 bases respectively, with 13 bases between them. Germline assignment: CDR1 KGHSH and CDR2 LQKENI. The CDR3 bases are TGTGCCAGCTCCCCCGGGACGGGGTACAATGAGCAGTTCTTC. Translated, it gives CASSPGTGYNEQFF.